The sequence of this TCR beta chain was determined in a study of identifying expanded T cells in peripheral blood. The CDR3 is 14 residues long. The V and J ends lost 0 bases and 10 bases, in that order; junction bases with no gene match: 7. The germline CDR1 and CDR2 sequences are SGHDT and YYEEEE. No infections or other immune events were documented during collection. To note about this clone: Its target is unknown.

The protocol was immunoSEQ multiplex PCR, while the TCRdb copy is restricted to in-frame clones and leaves out a portion. The table has about 58,000 clones, 89% seen once. Study results and caveats: About 1.2 clones differed between technical replicates, versus around 15 and 19 over time.

The TCR was taken from a person aged 18 to 69 in good health. The V call is TRBV5-6, the J call TRBJ1-1; TRBD1 agrees at 9 bases. Sequencing input: blood. The CDR3: CASSLDRGHTLAFF. CDR3 sequence (DNA): TGTGCCAGCAGCTTGGACAGGGGGCATACGTTAGCTTTCTTT.